Presented here are 20 T cell receptor beta chains from one specimen sequenced in a study of blood T cell repertoires in COVID-19 (dated by TCRdb to the early 2020s). The library relied on the immunoSEQ multiplex PCR assay. The source is immuneACCESS, and TCRdb retained only in-frame sequences with V and J called. Part of the clones is not carried over; for the studies checked, unresolved V genes explain less than half of this, and the remainder is unexplained. Counted in this sample were about 240,000 clones; 88% of them appeared once. Together, the top ten hold 0.8% of the sample. What was sequenced was peripheral blood. Receptor source: a woman in her thirties with acute or convalescent COVID-19.

The V gene is TRBV9, the J gene TRBJ2-7, with D possibly being TRBD2 (5 bases). CDR3 length equals 16 residues. Germline-derived CDR1 and CDR2 are SGDLS and YYNGEE. Deletions cut 0 bases from V and 0 bases from J, with 13 bases between. DNA of the CDR3: TGTGCCAGCAGCGTAGGAGGAGCTAGCCTCTCCTACGAGCAGTACTTC. Its translation is CASSVGGASLSYEQYF.

V and J are TRBV13 and TRBJ2-1; tentatively, D is TRBD1 (6 bases). Trimming pared 0 bases from V and 1 base from J, leaving 22 bases between. Germline lookup yields CDR1 PRHDT and CDR2 FYEKMQ (reference sequence). This CDR3 is built from 20 residues. CDR3 protein: CASSLGVVDGGSSSYNEQFF. In DNA form, the CDR3 reads TGTGCCAGCAGCTTAGGTGTAGTTGATGGGGGCTCCTCTTCCTACAATGAGCAGTTCTTC.

This clone occurred a few times. V gene TRBV9 combines with J gene TRBJ2-1; 11 positions match TRBD2. Germline V gene data show CDR1 as SGDLS and CDR2 as YYNGEE. V shed 0 bases, J shed 5 bases, and the junction held 1 base outside the gene matches. The CDR3 is 15 residues long. The CDR3 sequence: CASSVGLAGNNEQFF. The CDR3 region has the DNA TGTGCCAGCAGCGTAGGACTAGCGGGAAACAATGAGCAGTTCTTC.

This chain connects TRBV7-8 to TRBJ2-3, with D uncertain. The CDR3 contains 14 residues. Germline V gene lookup returns CDR1 SGHVS and CDR2 FQNEAQ. Trimming left V 3 bases short and J 2 bases short, with 9 bases between. CDR3 bases: TGTGCCAGCAGCTTTGGCGGCAACACAGATACGCAGTATTTT. As protein: CASSFGGNTDTQYF.

In this sample, this clone turned up once. This rearrangement joins TRBV28 to TRBJ2-5, with D possibly matching TRBD2 (6 bases). The V gene lost 2 bases and the J gene lost 5 bases, with 15 bases spanning the gap. Germline V CDR1 and CDR2: MDHEN, SYDVKM. The CDR3 sequence is 15 residues long. CDR3 region: CASSLLGRASETQYF. The CDR3 DNA sequence: TGTGCCAGCAGTTTACTCGGGAGAGCGTCGGAGACCCAGTACTTC.

This clone showed up just a few times. CDR3 DNA sequence: TGTGCCAGCAGCTCCCTCCCGGGACTAGCGGGAGAGTCCTACGAGCAGTACTTC. Residues: CASSSLPGLAGESYEQYF. The V call is TRBV6-2 or TRBV6-3, the J call TRBJ2-7; 14 positions match TRBD2. J was trimmed by 1 base and V by 6 bases; bases with no gene match: 11. The CDR3 runs to 18 residues. Germline V gives CDR1 MNHEY, CDR2 SVGEGT.

This chain links TRBV18 with TRBJ2-1, with 11 bases aligning to TRBD2. This CDR3 comprises 17 residues. Germline CDR1 KGHSH, CDR2 LQKENI. J was trimmed by 4 bases and V by 3 bases; bases with no gene match: 8. For the CDR3, the DNA is TGTGCCAGCTCACCTTACGGGACTAGCGGTTCGTACAATGAGCAGTTCTTC. This encodes CASSPYGTSGSYNEQFF.

The chain employs TRBV7-8 and TRBJ1-1; TRBD1 might be the D (5 bases). This CDR3 has 16 amino acids. Germline V gene data show CDR1 as SGHVS and CDR2 as FQNEAQ. V lost 1 base and J lost 4, with 16 bases in between. As DNA, the CDR3 is TGTGCCAGCAGCTTAGTTCGGGGGGAGGTACGCACTGAAGCTTTCTTT. Its protein is CASSLVRGEVRTEAFF.

The V gene is TRBV20-1, the J gene TRBJ2-7; no clear D. Germline V CDR1 and CDR2: DFQATT, SNEGSKA (reference sequence). V was shortened by 3 bases and J by 2 bases, with 14 bases between the two germline ends. The CDR3 runs to 14 residues. CDR3 sequence reads: CSASSSRSTYEQYF. DNA of the CDR3: TGCAGTGCTAGTTCTTCGCGATCAACCTACGAGCAGTACTTC.

The J gene is TRBJ2-7, the V gene TRBV16, with 13 bases identical to TRBD2. V was clipped by 6 bases and J by 1 base; unmatched bases: 15. The CDR3 covers 19 residues. The V gene's germline CDR1 is KGHSY and CDR2 FQNENV. CDR3 nucleotides: TGTGCCAGCAGTAAAGGGACTAGCGGGATCCAAGAGGGTTCCTACGAGCAGTACTTC. This sequence encodes CASSKGTSGIQEGSYEQYF.

In DNA, the CDR3 is TGCGCCAGCAGTCAATCGGGTCCAGGTAACTATGGCTACACCTTC. This sequence encodes CASSQSGPGNYGYTF. The V gene is TRBV23-1, the J gene TRBJ1-2; D uncertain. TRBV23-1 counts as an open reading frame of uncertain function. The CDR3 contains 15 residues. The ends were cut back, 0 bases at V and 1 base at J, with 9 bases in the middle.

The chain links TRBV6-5 to TRBJ2-7, with a weak D call TRBD1 (5 bases). Germline loops: CDR1 MNHEY, CDR2 SVGAGI. The length of the CDR3 is 16 residues. V was trimmed by 0 bases and J by 2 bases, leaving 14 bases between them. The CDR3 DNA reads as TGTGCCAGCAGTTACTCTCTAACGACAGCCCCCTACGAGCAGTACTTC. This translates into CASSYSLTTAPYEQYF.

The V call is TRBV5-1, the J call TRBJ2-2; 9 bases are shared with TRBD1. V shed 0 bases, J shed 4 bases, and the junction held 10 bases outside the gene matches. Germline CDR1 and CDR2: SGHRS and YFSETQ. The CDR3 loop spans 18 amino acids. As DNA, the CDR3 is TGCGCCAGCAGCTTGGTAGGTCTTGGACAGGGGACCACCGGGGAGCTGTTTTTT. Translation: CASSLVGLGQGTTGELFF. Drawing the rest from reference TRBV5-1 and TRBJ2-2, the complete variable domain is KAGVTQTPRYLIKTRGQQVTLSCSPISGHRSVSWYQQTPGQGLQFLFEYFSETQRNKGNFPGRFSGRQFSNSRSEMNVSTLELGDSALYLCASSLVGLGQGTTGELFFGEGSRLTVL.

The chain employs TRBV5-6 and TRBJ2-7; TRBD1 matches at 7 bases. Germline V gene lookup returns CDR1 SGHDT and CDR2 YYEEEE. This CDR3 comprises 15 residues. V trimming: 0 bases; J trimming: 6 bases; junction bases outside the gene matches: 9. CDR3 loop: CASSLATGVVPEQYF. In DNA, the CDR3 is TGTGCCAGCAGCTTGGCAACAGGGGTGGTTCCCGAGCAGTACTTC.

This chain links TRBV11-2 with TRBJ2-1, with 8 bases lining up with TRBD1. CDR1 is SGHAT and CDR2 is FQNNGV in the germline V gene. V lost 6 bases and J lost 8; bases outside the gene matches: 6. The CDR3 totals 13 residues. CDR3 in amino acids: CASSRTGPDEQFF. The CDR3, as DNA: TGTGCCAGCAGTCGGACAGGGCCGGATGAGCAGTTCTTC. The full variable domain, completed using reference TRBV11-2 and TRBJ2-1, is EAGVAQSPRYKIIEKRQSVAFWCNPISGHATLYWYQQILGQGPKLLIQFQNNGVVDDSQLPKDRFSAERLKGVDSTLKIQPAKLEDSAVYLCASSRTGPDEQFFGPGTRLTVL.

V usage is TRBV6-5 and J usage is TRBJ1-1; tentative D call: TRBD1 (6 bases). The CDR3 length is 14 residues. Germline V gene sequence: CDR1 MNHEY, CDR2 SVGAGI. V was trimmed by 7 bases and J by 4 bases, leaving 16 bases between them. The CDR3, as DNA: TGTGCCAGCACTTTGACAGGCCACACCACTGAAGCTTTCTTT. Protein sequence: CASTLTGHTTEAFF.

The J gene is TRBJ2-7, the V gene TRBV12-3 or TRBV12-4, with a weak D call TRBD1 (6 bases). V lost 6 bases and J 2 bases, leaving 11 bases between the germline ends. This CDR3 has 13 amino acids. The CDR3 sequence: CASRQGITYEQYF. CDR3 sequence (DNA): TGTGCCAGCAGACAGGGAATTACCTACGAGCAGTACTTC.

CDR3 sequence reads: CASSSGTGTYEQYF. The CDR3, as DNA: TGTGCCAGCAGTTCCGGGACTGGAACCTACGAGCAGTACTTC. V gene TRBV7-9 combines with J gene TRBJ2-7, with TRBD2 as a possible D gene (6 bases). The V end was cut by 6 bases, the J end by 2 bases, with 14 bases between. Germline V gives CDR1 SEHNR, CDR2 FQNEAQ (reference sequence). The CDR3 spans 14 residues. Using reference TRBV7-9 and TRBJ2-7 for the parts outside the CDR3, the full variable domain is DTGVSQNPRHKITKRGQNVTFRCDPISEHNRLYWYRQTLGQGPEFLTYFQNEAQLEKSRLLSDRFSAERPKGSFSTLEIQRTEQGDSAMYLCASSSGTGTYEQYFGPGTRLTVT.

CDR3: CAIRPGTVANEQFF. Here the CDR3 DNA reads TGTGCCATCAGACCAGGGACAGTGGCTAATGAGCAGTTCTTC. The gene calls are TRBV10-3 and TRBJ2-1; 7 bases line up with TRBD1. Germline-derived CDR1 and CDR2 are ENHRY and SYGVKD. The CDR3 spans 14 residues. The V gene end was trimmed by 6 bases and the J gene end by 7 bases; junction bases not matched to a gene: 9.

V and J are TRBV5-4 and TRBJ2-7, with D perhaps TRBD2 (5 bases). Germline CDR1 and CDR2: SGHNT and YYREEE (reference sequence). The CDR3 is made up of 13 amino acids. The V gene lost 1 base and the J gene lost 3 bases, with 8 bases spanning the gap. Here the CDR3 DNA reads TGTGCCAGCAGCTTGTCTGCGGGCTACGAGCAGTACTTC. Amino acids: CASSLSAGYEQYF.